Listed below are T cell receptor beta chains from one sample, sequenced in a study of Ad26.COV2.S vaccination and SARS-CoV-2 variants. Measured with immunoSEQ multiplex PCR; TCRdb has only the in-frame clones, and not every one. There are around 300,000 clones in the sample; roughly 90% occur only once, and around 5.5% lies in the top ten. The input for sequencing was peripheral blood, taken in a trial of Ad26.COV2.S vaccine versus placebo. These receptors were taken from a person aged 18-65 years who received the Ad26.COV2.S COVID-19 vaccine or a placebo. CDR3s include the opening cysteine and the closing phenylalanine or tryptophan. D genes are given only for firm matches. A row's size may be missing; if present it is once, few, many or a size class.

D gene,J gene,clone size,V gene,CDR3 protein,CDR3 DNA
TRBD2,TRBJ2-1,-,TRBV24-1,CATSETSGRDAQSRSSYNEQFF,TGTGCCACCAGTGAGACTAGCGGGAGAGATGCCCAGTCCAGGAGCTCCTACAATGAGCAGTTCTTC
-,TRBJ1-2,-,TRBV12-3/TRBV12-4,CASSSLGIYGYTF,TGTGCCAGCAGCTCGCTAGGTATCTATGGCTACACCTTC
-,TRBJ1-1,-,TRBV18,CASSPTRSFLNTEAFF,TGTGCCAGCTCACCGACGAGGAGCTTCCTGAACACTGAAGCTTTCTTT
-,TRBJ1-2,-,TRBV12-3/TRBV12-4,CASSFSYDGYTF,TGTGCCAGCAGTTTTTCATATGATGGCTACACCTTC
-,TRBJ2-3,-,TRBV7-9,CASSYYSGASTDTQYF,TGTGCCAGCAGCTACTATAGCGGAGCTAGCACAGATACGCAGTATTTT
-,TRBJ2-3,-,TRBV19,CASSKTSSPYTDTQYF,TGTGCCAGTAGTAAAACTAGTTCCCCCTACACAGATACGCAGTATTTT
TRBD2,TRBJ2-5,few,TRBV25-1,CASSDKTSGQETQYF,TGTGCCAGCAGTGATAAAACTAGCGGCCAAGAGACCCAGTACTTC
-,TRBJ1-3,-,TRBV7-9,CASSLDGVAKRNTIYF,TGTGCCAGCAGCTTAGACGGGGTAGCGAAGAGAAACACCATATATTTT
-,TRBJ2-1,-,TRBV28,CASSLLSRDNEQFF,TGTGCCAGCAGTTTACTGTCCCGTGACAATGAGCAGTTCTTC
TRBD1,TRBJ1-1,few,TRBV13,CASSLEQGEAFF,TGTGCCAGCAGCTTAGAACAGGGGGAAGCTTTCTTT